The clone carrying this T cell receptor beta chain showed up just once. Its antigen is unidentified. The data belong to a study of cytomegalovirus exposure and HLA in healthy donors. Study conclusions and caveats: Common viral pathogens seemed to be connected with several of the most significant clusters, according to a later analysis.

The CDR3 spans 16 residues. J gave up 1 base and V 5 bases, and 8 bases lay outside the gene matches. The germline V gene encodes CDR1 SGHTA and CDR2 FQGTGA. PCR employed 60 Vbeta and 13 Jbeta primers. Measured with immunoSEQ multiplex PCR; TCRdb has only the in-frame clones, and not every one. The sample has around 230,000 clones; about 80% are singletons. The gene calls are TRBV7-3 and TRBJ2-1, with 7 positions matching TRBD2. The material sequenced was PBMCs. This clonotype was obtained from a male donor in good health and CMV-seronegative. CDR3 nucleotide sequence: TGTGCCAGCAGCCCCAGGGAGGGGCTTTCCTACAATGAGCAGTTCTTC. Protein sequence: CASSPREGLSYNEQFF.